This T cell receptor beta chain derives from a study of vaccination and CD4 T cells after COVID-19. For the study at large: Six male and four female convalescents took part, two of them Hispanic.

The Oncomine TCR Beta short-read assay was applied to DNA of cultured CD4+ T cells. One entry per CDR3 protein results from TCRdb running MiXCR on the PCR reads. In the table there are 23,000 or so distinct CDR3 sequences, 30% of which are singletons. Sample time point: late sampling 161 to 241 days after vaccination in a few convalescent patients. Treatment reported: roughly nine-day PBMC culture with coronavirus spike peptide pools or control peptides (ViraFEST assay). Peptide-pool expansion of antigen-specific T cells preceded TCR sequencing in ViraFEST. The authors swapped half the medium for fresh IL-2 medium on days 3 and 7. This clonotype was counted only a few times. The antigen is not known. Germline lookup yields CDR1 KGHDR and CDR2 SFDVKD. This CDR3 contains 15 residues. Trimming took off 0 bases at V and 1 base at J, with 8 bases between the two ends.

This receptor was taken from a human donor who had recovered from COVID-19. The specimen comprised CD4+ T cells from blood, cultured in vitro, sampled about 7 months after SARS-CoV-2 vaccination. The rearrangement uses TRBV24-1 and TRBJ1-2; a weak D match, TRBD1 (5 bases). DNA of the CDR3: TGTGCCACCAGTGATTTGGGCCAGGGTAACTATGGCTACACCTTC. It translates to CATSDLGQGNYGYTF.